This T cell receptor (beta chain) was sequenced for a study of human T cells and chemical hapten exposure. Turning to the study itself: Chiefly women, the patients showed alopecia areata, totalis or universalis. Per-sample TCR yield variation was attributed mainly to small pooled library volume differences.

Individual cDNA molecules (in the library) carried attached unique molecular identifiers. TCRdb redid the calling of the RACE reads with MiXCR, one entry per CDR3 protein. The sample lists about 40,000 distinct CDR3 sequences; less than 4% were seen once. Ten or more counts support this clonotype. CDR3 length: 11 residues. Trimming removed 0 bases at V and 6 bases at J, with 3 bases between. Germline-derived CDR1 and CDR2 are DFQATT and SNEGSKA (reference sequence). Indicated time point: patch test 2, 6 weeks after DPC sensitization. Noted treatment: therapeutic diphenylcyclopropenone sensitization with weekly scalp DPC. Sample donors consisted of patients with alopecia, aged 18 to 70 years, who were suitable for DPC.

The gene calls are TRBV20-1 and TRBJ1-5; D is uncertain. This clonotype was obtained from a man aged 40-55 years with alopecia areata. Some clones in this sample may be carry-over from other donors' samples. The specimen was whole blood, collected in connection with sensitization to the hapten diphenylcyclopropenone (DPC). CDR3 nucleotides: TGCAGTGCTAGAGAGGGTCAGCCCCAGCATTTT. It yields the protein CSAREGQPQHF.